This TCR beta chain appears in the sequencing data of a study of cytomegalovirus exposure and HLA in healthy donors. Both 60 Vbeta primers and 13 Jbeta primers went into the PCR. Measured with immunoSEQ multiplex PCR; TCRdb has only the in-frame clones, and not every one. The top ten hold approximately 2% of the sample, which has 300,000 or so clones, around four fifths seen once. The CDR3 spans 15 residues. Trimming pared 5 bases from V and 1 base from J, leaving 14 bases between. Germline CDR1 SGHTA, CDR2 FQGNSA. The TCR originated in a woman in her 40s in good health and CMV-seropositive. This chain joins TRBV7-2 and TRBJ1-1; D may be TRBD1 (6 bases). Specimen: PBMCs. CDR3: CASSLEDRGNTEAFF. The CDR3 region has the DNA TGTGCCAGCAGCCTAGAGGACAGAGGGAACACTGAAGCTTTCTTT.